This T cell receptor beta chain was recorded in a study of Ad26.COV2.S vaccination and SARS-CoV-2 variants. Treatment reported: some 20 received Ad26.COV2.S at low or high dose, single or two shots; roughly five received placebo; per-sample allocation not given. Day 63 after the first vaccine or placebo injection was the time point for sampling. Boston hosted the donor, who was an adult aged 18-55 years. Repertoires were generated with immunoSEQ multiplex PCR, while TCRdb's copy carries only in-frame clones and drops some. The sample has 300,000 to 500,000 clones; roughly nine tenths are singletons. Germline values: CDR1 SNHLY, CDR2 FYNNEI. The V gene lost 5 bases and the J gene lost 2 bases, with 14 bases spanning the gap. CDR3 length: 15 residues.

Source: peripheral blood, taken in a trial of Ad26.COV2.S vaccine versus placebo. The chain joins TRBV2 to TRBJ2-3; possible D gene TRBD1, 5 bases. The TCR was taken from a person aged 18-65 years who received the Ad26.COV2.S COVID-19 vaccine or a placebo. This chain's CDR3 is CASSMGLSTTDTQYF. For the CDR3, the DNA is TGTGCCAGCAGTATGGGGCTCTCCACCACAGATACGCAGTATTTT.